This is a list of T cell receptor beta chains from one sample in a study of CD8+ T cells in alopecia areata. Repertoires were generated with immunoSEQ multiplex PCR, while TCRdb's copy carries only in-frame clones and drops some. This sample carries some 110,000 clones, 55% to 70% of them seen once, and the ten largest clones take 2.5% to 3.5%. The specimen sequenced was CD4+ T cells sorted from blood. These receptors came from a human donor in good health. Each CDR3 is given with its conserved first and last residue. The D gene is left open where the match is weak. Expanded clones are given a class, and other clones once, few, many or no size at all.

CASSRQGTSTDTQYF,TGTGCCAGCAGTCGACAGGGGACTAGCACAGATACGCAGTATTTT,TRBD1,TRBV2,TRBJ2-3,few
CAWSRSPLRPQHF,TGTGCCTGGAGTCGTTCGCCCCTCCGTCCCCAGCATTTT,-,TRBV30,TRBJ1-5,-
CSVVDTGAKNIQYF,TGCAGCGTTGTGGATACTGGAGCCAAAAACATTCAGTACTTC,-,TRBV29-1,TRBJ2-4,few
CSVGSVSGANVLTF,TGCAGCGTTGGTTCAGTTTCTGGGGCCAACGTCCTGACTTTC,-,TRBV29-1,TRBJ2-6,few
CASSPTTDNQPQHF,TGTGCCAGCAGCCCGACAACAGACAATCAGCCCCAGCATTTT,-,TRBV7-6,TRBJ1-5,-
CASTSAYNEQFF,TGTGCCAGTACTAGCGCATACAATGAGCAGTTCTTC,-,TRBV19,TRBJ2-1,-
CASERRDRVSPLHF,TGTGCCAGCGAACGACGTGACAGGGTTTCACCCCTCCACTTT,TRBD1,TRBV5-6,TRBJ1-6,-
CASSLGQAGRTSYEQYF,TGCGCCAGCAGCTTGGGCCAAGCGGGGCGCACCTCCTACGAGCAGTACTTC,TRBD2,TRBV5-1,TRBJ2-7,-
CAESKRTGELFF,TGTGCCGAATCAAAAAGGACCGGGGAGCTGTTTTTT,-,TRBV30,TRBJ2-2,few
CATSSGLVYEQYF,TGTGCCACCAGCAGTGGGCTCGTTTACGAGCAGTACTTC,-,TRBV15,TRBJ2-7,-
CATSRDGSGAEKLFF,TGTGCCACCAGCAGAGATGGCTCAGGGGCTGAAAAACTGTTTTTT,-,TRBV15,TRBJ1-4,-
CASTTGMNTEAFF,TGTGCCAGCACGACAGGGATGAACACTGAAGCTTTCTTT,TRBD1,TRBV18,TRBJ1-1,-
CASSPTTGIGYTF,TGTGCCAGCAGCCCAACCACAGGGATCGGCTACACCTTC,-,TRBV9,TRBJ1-2,-
CAWGDTGTGFEKLFF,TGTGCCTGGGGAGATACCGGGACAGGGTTTGAAAAACTGTTTTTT,TRBD1,TRBV30,TRBJ1-4,-
CASSVERLNTGELFF,TGTGCCAGCAGCGTAGAGAGACTTAACACCGGGGAGCTGTTTTTT,-,TRBV9,TRBJ2-2,-
CASSELRDTEAFF,TGCGCCTCCTCTGAATTAAGGGACACTGAAGCTTTCTTT,-,TRBV10-1,TRBJ1-1,-
CAIREGTEAFF,TGTGCCATTCGTGAGGGCACTGAAGCTTTCTTT,-,TRBV10-3,TRBJ1-1,-